This T cell receptor (beta chain) was retrieved from a study of beta chain features in type 1 diabetes. Trimming at V came to 4 bases and at J to 0 bases, leaving 3 bases not matched to a gene. The germline V gene encodes CDR1 SGHRS and CDR2 YFSETQ. There are 14 residues in the CDR3. Of the isolated RNA, all was reverse transcribed, and so the sequenced material was expressed TCRB transcripts. Assay: immunoSEQ multiplex PCR; the TCRdb copy retains only in-frame clones and omits some. The sample includes approximately 330,000 clones, 9.5% to 11% of them seen just once. Study-level points and caveats: Any role of HLA type in TCRB rearrangement remained unresolved here. There were fewer insertions and more deletions at the VDJ junctions of type 1 diabetes patients. Since sequencing was performed on cDNA, cells with high TCR expression could be over-represented. PCR might favor shorter templates, equally in patients and controls.

In its sample, this clone was seen a few times. What it binds is unknown. The sequence was obtained from a woman in her twenties or thirties in good health. The source material was naive CD4+ T cells from blood. V is TRBV5-1 and J is TRBJ1-1; 7 bases align to TRBD1. DNA of the CDR3: TGCGCCAGCAGCCGGGACAGCATGAACACTGAAGCTTTCTTT. Translated, it gives CASSRDSMNTEAFF.